This is a list of T cell receptor beta chains from one sample in a study of T cell changes during pregnancy in multiple sclerosis. Using immunoSEQ multiplex PCR, the repertoire was profiled, and TCRdb retains in-frame clones only, with some absent. The sample has about 47,000 clones, more than 85% seen once. This specimen consisted of peripheral blood, obtained in the third trimester of pregnancy. The receptors originated from a female donor with multiple sclerosis, enrolled in a pregnancy study. Each CDR3 is given with its conserved first and last residue. D genes are given only for firm matches. Expanded clones get a size class; other rows say once, few or many, or leave the size out.

D	length	V	J	size	DNA	CDR3
TRBD1	13	TRBV28	TRBJ2-5	once	TGTGCCAGCAGACAGGGGCTGACGGAGACCCAGTACTTC	CASRQGLTETQYF
TRBD2	16	TRBV6-5	TRBJ2-3	-	TGTGCCAGCAGTTATCGGGGACTAGCGGGTATGGATACGCAGTATTTT	CASSYRGLAGMDTQYF
-	16	TRBV9	TRBJ1-1	-	TGTGCCAGCAGCCCCCATTGGACACCCCGGAGCACTGAAGCTTTCTTT	CASSPHWTPRSTEAFF
TRBD1	15	TRBV11-3	TRBJ2-2	few	TGTGCCAGCAGCCAACTAACAGGGGTGTCCGGGGAGCTGTTTTTT	CASSQLTGVSGELFF
TRBD2	12	TRBV11-2	TRBJ2-7	-	TGTGCCAGCAGCAGTAGCGGGAGCGAGCAGTACTTC	CASSSSGSEQYF
-	14	TRBV6-1	TRBJ2-1	-	TGTGCCAGCAGGGCAAACACAGGGTTCAATGAGCAGTTCTTC	CASRANTGFNEQFF
TRBD2	14	TRBV9	TRBJ2-1	-	TGTGCCAGCAGCCCCCGGGACTACAACAATGAGCAGTTCTTC	CASSPRDYNNEQFF
-	13	TRBV19	TRBJ1-2	-	TGTGCCAGTAAGCAGGGGCCTAACTATGGCTACACCTTC	CASKQGPNYGYTF
-	13	TRBV7-9	TRBJ1-4	-	TGTGCCAGCCGGCCCAGGTTGGGTGAAAAACTGTTTTTT	CASRPRLGEKLFF
-	16	TRBV4-3	TRBJ2-2	-	TGCGCCAGCAGCCAAGATCTCAGGGTGTACACCGGGGAGCTGTTTTTT	CASSQDLRVYTGELFF
TRBD1	18	TRBV11-2	TRBJ2-3	-	TGTGCCAGCAGCATTAAACCGGGACAGTCCTTTTTCACAGATACGCAGTATTTT	CASSIKPGQSFFTDTQYF
-	13	TRBV25-1	TRBJ2-5	-	TGTGCCAGCAGTGCCCCAGGGGCAGAGACCCAGTACTTC	CASSAPGAETQYF
-	15	TRBV27	TRBJ2-2	once	TGTGCCAGCAGAGAGCGGATTCTTAACACCGGGGAGCTGTTTTTT	CASRERILNTGELFF
-	14	TRBV12-5	TRBJ2-5	-	TGTGCTAGTGGTAAGGAGTTTTTTGGCGAGACCCAGTACTTC	CASGKEFFGETQYF
-	13	TRBV30	TRBJ1-3	-	TGTGCCTGGGGGGCAATCTCTGGAAACACCATATATTTT	CAWGAISGNTIYF
-	14	TRBV10-3	TRBJ2-7	-	TGTGCCATCAGTGAGAACGGGAGAGGGGCCGAGCAGTACTTC	CAISENGRGAEQYF
-	16	TRBV2	TRBJ2-1	-	TGTGCCAGCAGTCGGGACTTTGCGAGCTCCTACAATGAGCAGTTCTTC	CASSRDFASSYNEQFF
-	18	TRBV5-1	TRBJ2-2	-	TGCGCCAGCAGCTCGTCTTGGGTGGCGGGTACGAACACCGGGGAGCTGTTTTTT	CASSSSWVAGTNTGELFF
TRBD2	16	TRBV5-1	TRBJ2-7	-	TGCGCCAGCAGCTTGGATCCAGCGGGACCCGGAAACGAGCAGTACTTC	CASSLDPAGPGNEQYF
TRBD2	18	TRBV7-9	TRBJ2-7	-	TGTGCCAGCAGCTTAAGTTGGTCTAGCGGGAGGGAGTGGGACGAGCAGTACTTC	CASSLSWSSGREWDEQYF
-	13	TRBV7-2	TRBJ2-3	-	TGTGCCAGCAGCCGCGGTCGGAGCGAAGCGCAGTATTTT	CASSRGRSEAQYF
TRBD2	17	TRBV5-5	TRBJ2-2	-	TGTGCCAGCAGCTTGGCCGCTAGCGGGAGTGGAACCGGGGAGCTGTTTTTT	CASSLAASGSGTGELFF
TRBD2	17	TRBV15	TRBJ2-1	-	TGTGCCACCAGCAGTGGTCTAGCGGACTATTCCAGCAATGAGCAGTTCTTC	CATSSGLADYSSNEQFF
-	15	TRBV7-2	TRBJ1-2	-	TGTGCCAGCAGACTCTCGACCCACAGGGCGAACGGCTACACCTTC	CASRLSTHRANGYTF
-	13	TRBV27	TRBJ1-6	-	TGTGCCAGCAGCACTGCGGGGAACTCACCCCTCCACTTT	CASSTAGNSPLHF
TRBD2	15	TRBV7-9	TRBJ2-7	-	TGTGCCAGCAGCTGGACTAGCGGGGGCCCCTACGAGCAGTACTTC	CASSWTSGGPYEQYF
TRBD1	13	TRBV18	TRBJ1-1	-	TGTGCCAGCTCACCACTGGACAGGGGCCAAGCTTTCTTT	CASSPLDRGQAFF
TRBD2	15	TRBV4-1	TRBJ2-2	few	TGCGCCAGCAGCATGACGACTAGCGTTACCGGGGAGCTGTTTTTT	CASSMTTSVTGELFF
TRBD2	16	TRBV4-3	TRBJ2-1	-	TGCGCCAGCAGCCAAGATCGGGCGGGAGAATCCGATGAGCAGTTCTTC	CASSQDRAGESDEQFF
TRBD2	17	TRBV27	TRBJ2-2	few	TGTGCCAGCAGTCCCGGGACTAGCGGGAAAATCACCGGGGAGCTGTTTTTT	CASSPGTSGKITGELFF
-	14	TRBV6-5	TRBJ1-1	-	TGTGCCAGCAAAGTTGCAGGGCTAAGAGGAGAAGCTTTCTTT	CASKVAGLRGEAFF
-	15	TRBV28	TRBJ1-1	-	TGTGCCAGCAGTACTTCCGGGACAACACGACCTGAAGCTTTCTTT	CASSTSGTTRPEAFF
TRBD1	16	TRBV28	TRBJ1-2	-	TGTGCCAGCAGTTCTCAGGGGACAGGAGCTAACTATGGCTACACCTTC	CASSSQGTGANYGYTF
-	17	TRBV7-2	TRBJ2-2	once	TGTGCCAGCAGCGCCAGCTCTAGGAGCTGGAACACCGGGGAGCTGTTTTTT	CASSASSRSWNTGELFF
-	17	TRBV27	TRBJ2-6	-	TGTGCCAGCCGCCCCCGAGGCCCCTTCTCTGGGGCCAACGTCCTGACTTTC	CASRPRGPFSGANVLTF
-	13	TRBV7-2	TRBJ2-3	-	TGTGCCAGCAGCTTGGCCGTCACAGATACGCAGTATTTT	CASSLAVTDTQYF
TRBD2	15	TRBV7-2	TRBJ2-7	-	TGTGCCAGCAGCAAGGGGACTAGCGGGACCTACGAGCAGTACTTC	CASSKGTSGTYEQYF
-	16	TRBV6-5	TRBJ1-2	once	TGTGCCAGCAGTTACTCGAATGTGTGGGGGCGGGATGGCTACACCTTC	CASSYSNVWGRDGYTF
TRBD1	14	TRBV5-6	TRBJ1-1	-	TGTGCCAGCAGATCCCAGGGGGCGAGCACTGAAGCTTTCTTT	CASRSQGASTEAFF
TRBD1	15	TRBV5-1	TRBJ2-5	once	TGCGCCAGCAGCCCTAGTCAGGGGGCGATGAAGACCCAGTACTTC	CASSPSQGAMKTQYF
-	14	TRBV18	TRBJ2-7	-	TGTGCCAGCTCACCACCGGGCAAAGACTACGAGCAGTACTTC	CASSPPGKDYEQYF
-	16	TRBV27	TRBJ2-3	-	TGTGCCAGCAGTTTCATTACGGGAGAGGGAACAGATACGCAGTATTTT	CASSFITGEGTDTQYF
-	17	TRBV7-2	TRBJ2-1	-	TGTGCCAGCAGCTTAGATGCGGGGACAGTAGGGAACAATGAGCAGTTCTTC	CASSLDAGTVGNNEQFF
TRBD2	16	TRBV18	TRBJ2-7	-	TGTGCCAGCTCACCGCCGGGACTAGCGGGAAAGTACGAGCAGTACTTC	CASSPPGLAGKYEQYF
TRBD1	15	TRBV2	TRBJ1-5	-	TGTGCCAGCAGTGAAAGGACAGGGGGCGGACAGCCCCAGCATTTT	CASSERTGGGQPQHF
TRBD2	16	TRBV28	TRBJ2-3	-	TGTGCCAGCAGTTTTCGCCGGCTAGCGGGTTTTGGTACGCAGTATTTT	CASSFRRLAGFGTQYF
-	12	TRBV9	TRBJ1-5	-	TGTGCCAGCAGCGTAGAAGGGGGGGTCCAGCATTTT	CASSVEGGVQHF
TRBD1	14	TRBV7-9	TRBJ1-1	-	TGTGCCAGCAGCTTATCGACAGGGGAGGTTGAAGCTTTCTTT	CASSLSTGEVEAFF
-	13	TRBV4-2	TRBJ2-3	-	TGTGCCAGCAGCCAAGATCAGCGAGATACGCAGTATTTT	CASSQDQRDTQYF
TRBD1	16	TRBV7-2	TRBJ1-4	-	TGTGCCAGCAGCCTGGGACAGCAAGCAACTAATGAAAAACTGTTTTTT	CASSLGQQATNEKLFF
-	16	TRBV29-1	TRBJ1-4	-	TGCAGCGTTGAAGATCCCAGGGCATTGGCTAATGAAAAACTGTTTTTT	CSVEDPRALANEKLFF